This TCR beta chain was retrieved from a study of CD8 T cells in Susac syndrome. The ends lost 4 bases at V and 2 bases at J; junction bases unmatched: 13. This CDR3 spans 18 amino acids. Germline V gene sequence: CDR1 SNHLY, CDR2 FYNNEI. After extraction with the RNeasy kit, roughly 0.45 to 1 ug of the RNA was reverse transcribed using random hexamers. MiXCR was run by TCRdb on the immunoSEQ multiplex PCR reads, yielding one entry per CDR3 protein. The table shows some 300,000 distinct CDR3 sequences, with 89% occurring only once. The TCR was taken from a human donor with multiple sclerosis. V and J are TRBV2 and TRBJ2-7, with 11 bases fitting TRBD2. The sequencing sample was made of CD8+ T cells from PBMCs. The DNA of the CDR3 is TGTGCCAGCAGTGGGGAGACTAGCGGGACACGACGACCCTACGAGCAGTACTTC. Its translation is CASSGETSGTRRPYEQYF.